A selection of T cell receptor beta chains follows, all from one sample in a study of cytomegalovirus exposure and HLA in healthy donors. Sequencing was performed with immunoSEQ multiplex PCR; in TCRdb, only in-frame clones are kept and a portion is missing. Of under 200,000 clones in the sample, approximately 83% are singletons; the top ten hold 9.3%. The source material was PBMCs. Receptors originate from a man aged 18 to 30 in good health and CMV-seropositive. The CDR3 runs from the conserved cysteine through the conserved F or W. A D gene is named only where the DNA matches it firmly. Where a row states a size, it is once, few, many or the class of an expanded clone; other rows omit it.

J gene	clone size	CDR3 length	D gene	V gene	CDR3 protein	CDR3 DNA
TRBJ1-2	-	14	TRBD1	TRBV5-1	CASSQPDRGYGYTF	TGCGCCAGCAGCCAACCCGACAGGGGATATGGCTACACCTTC
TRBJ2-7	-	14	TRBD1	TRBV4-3	CASSLGQGSYEQYF	TGCGCCAGCAGCCTAGGACAGGGAAGTTACGAGCAGTACTTC
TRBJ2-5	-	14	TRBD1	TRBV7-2	CASSLDRGRETQYF	TGTGCCAGCAGCTTAGACAGGGGTAGAGAGACCCAGTACTTC
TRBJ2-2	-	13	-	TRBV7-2	CASSLVTGGELFF	TGTGCCAGCAGCTTAGTGACTGGCGGGGAGCTGTTTTTT
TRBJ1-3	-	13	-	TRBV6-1	CASSAGSGNTIYF	TGTGCCAGCAGTGCAGGCTCTGGAAACACCATATATTTT
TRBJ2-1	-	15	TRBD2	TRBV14	CASSQSGGAGNEQFF	TGTGCCAGCAGCCAAAGCGGGGGGGCCGGCAATGAGCAGTTCTTC
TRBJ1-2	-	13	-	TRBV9	CASSVGGSYGYTF	TGTGCCAGCAGCGTCGGGGGATCCTATGGCTACACCTTC
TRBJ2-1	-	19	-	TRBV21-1	CASSKGASGGLGPYNEQFF	TGTGCCAGCAGCAAAGGGGCTAGCGGGGGCCTAGGTCCCTACAATGAGCAGTTCTTC
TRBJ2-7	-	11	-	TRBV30	CAWRRGTEQYF	TGTGCCTGGAGAAGAGGTACGGAGCAGTACTTC
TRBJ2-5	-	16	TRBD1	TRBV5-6	CASSQRQGGVQETQYF	TGTGCCAGCAGCCAAAGACAGGGGGGGGTCCAAGAGACCCAGTACTTC
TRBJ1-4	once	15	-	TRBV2	CASSDTSATNEKLFF	TGTGCCAGCAGTGACACATCTGCAACTAATGAAAAACTGTTTTTT
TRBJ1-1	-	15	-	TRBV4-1	CASSQVTGWNTEAFF	TGCGCCAGCAGCCAAGTTACAGGGTGGAACACTGAAGCTTTCTTT
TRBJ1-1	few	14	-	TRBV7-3	CASSLRAENTEAFF	TGTGCCAGCAGCTTAAGGGCAGAGAACACTGAAGCTTTCTTT
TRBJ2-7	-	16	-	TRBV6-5	CASSYGLAALVYEQYF	TGTGCCAGCAGTTACGGGTTAGCGGCTCTAGTCTACGAGCAGTACTTC
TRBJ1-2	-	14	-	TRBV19	CASRHTQGWNGYTF	TGTGCCAGTAGACATACACAGGGATGGAATGGCTACACCTTC
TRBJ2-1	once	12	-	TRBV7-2	CASSLGSYEQFF	TGTGCCAGCAGCTTAGGTTCCTATGAGCAGTTCTTC
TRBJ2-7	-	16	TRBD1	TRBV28	CASSLRGQEVSYEQYF	TGTGCCAGCAGTTTAAGGGGACAGGAGGTCTCCTACGAGCAGTACTTC
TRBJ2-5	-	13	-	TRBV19	CASSMPRGETQYF	TGTGCCAGTAGTATGCCCCGAGGCGAGACCCAGTACTTC
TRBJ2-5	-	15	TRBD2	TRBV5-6	CASSFLLAGQETQYF	TGTGCCAGCAGCTTTTTACTAGCGGGGCAAGAGACCCAGTACTTC
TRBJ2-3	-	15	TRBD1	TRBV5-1	CASSHRDRNTDTQYF	TGCGCCAGCAGTCACCGGGACAGAAACACAGATACGCAGTATTTT
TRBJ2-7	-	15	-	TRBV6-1	CASSEGGGSSYEQYF	TGTGCCAGCAGTGAAGGCGGTGGGAGCTCCTACGAGCAGTACTTC
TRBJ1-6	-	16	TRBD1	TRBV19	CASSAPDRGSNSPLHF	TGTGCCAGTAGTGCCCCAGACAGGGGAAGTAATTCACCCCTCCACTTT
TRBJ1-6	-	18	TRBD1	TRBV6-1	CASSDRSGTGAFRSPLHF	TGTGCCAGCAGTGACAGGTCGGGGACAGGGGCGTTCCGTTCACCCCTCCACTTT
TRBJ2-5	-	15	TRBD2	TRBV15	CATRDLTSAQETQYF	TGTGCCACCAGAGACCTCACTAGCGCCCAGGAGACCCAGTACTTC
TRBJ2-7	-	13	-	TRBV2	CASRSRYSYEQYF	TGTGCCAGCAGGAGCAGGTACTCCTACGAGCAGTACTTC
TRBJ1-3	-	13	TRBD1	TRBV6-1	CASSVQGRNTIYF	TGTGCCAGCAGTGTACAGGGGCGAAACACCATATATTTT
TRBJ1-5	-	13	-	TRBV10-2	CASSVQGPQPQHF	TGCGCCAGCAGTGTGCAGGGGCCTCAGCCCCAGCATTTT
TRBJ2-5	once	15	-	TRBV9	CASSVSAVTQETQYF	TGTGCCAGCAGCGTAAGCGCAGTCACACAAGAGACCCAGTACTTC
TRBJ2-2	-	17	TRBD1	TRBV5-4	CASSPGQGAANTGELFF	TGTGCCAGCAGCCCGGGACAGGGGGCGGCGAACACCGGGGAGCTGTTTTTT
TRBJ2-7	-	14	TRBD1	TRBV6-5	CASRSQGGSYEQYF	TGTGCCAGCAGATCACAGGGGGGAAGCTACGAGCAGTACTTC
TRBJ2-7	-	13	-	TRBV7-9	CASSPQGGYEQYF	TGTGCCAGCAGCCCCCAGGGGGGCTACGAGCAGTACTTC
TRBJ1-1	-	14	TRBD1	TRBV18	CASSPGQGNTEAFF	TGTGCCAGCTCACCAGGACAGGGGAACACTGAAGCTTTCTTT